This T cell receptor (beta chain) was observed in a study of blood T cell repertoires in COVID-19. The V gene end was trimmed by 4 bases and the J gene end by 7 bases; junction bases not matched to a gene: 7. There are 13 residues in the CDR3. The germline gives CDR1 SGHTA, CDR2 FQGNSA. Produced via immunoSEQ multiplex PCR; TCRdb's table is partial and in-frame only. The sample has hundreds of thousands of clones, 88% seen once. The count of this clone is one. The clonotype originates from a woman between 45 and 60 years old who had recovered from COVID-19. The sequencing sample was made of PBMCs or T cells enriched from blood (not recorded which). The genes are TRBV7-2 and TRBJ2-7, with 7 positions matching TRBD1. The CDR3 spells CASSSRGQLEQYF. The CDR3 nucleotides are TGTGCCAGCAGCTCACGGGGACAGCTGGAGCAGTACTTC.